These 18 T cell receptor beta chains were sequenced from one sample in a study of shared clonotypes between healthy human individuals. Positively selected for CCR7, the CD45RO-negative cells used as naive CD8 cells excluded terminally differentiated effector memory CD45RA+ cells. This table comes from immunoSEQ multiplex PCR, and its TCRdb copy is limited to in-frame clones, with some not included. The sample contains hundreds of thousands of clones, 90% to 97% of which appear only once. Sequenced sample: naive CD8+ T cells sorted from blood. The source is a woman younger than 45 in good health.

The chain's CDR3 is CASSDTPNQPQHF. CDR3 nucleotides: TGTGCCAGCAGCGACACCCCGAATCAGCCCCAGCATTTT. The rearrangement joins TRBV27 to TRBJ1-5; no reliable D call. The germline gives CDR1 MNHEY, CDR2 SMNVEV (reference sequence). The V gene lost 6 bases and the J gene lost 4 bases, with 10 bases spanning the gap. This CDR3 is built from 13 residues.

Worth noting for this clone: One junction end disagrees with the germline gene, perhaps due to a read error. The CDR3, as DNA: TGTGCCAGCAGCTTAACTTCGGGACAGTTAAACTTC. Residues: CASSLTSGQLNF. The rearrangement uses TRBV7-3 and TRBJ2-7; TRBD1 agrees at 7 bases. Per the germline V gene, CDR1 is SGHTA and CDR2 is FQGTGA. The CDR3 extends over 12 amino acids.

The chain carries TRBV7-9 and TRBJ2-5; D call uncertain. The V end was cut by 0 bases, the J end by 2 bases, with 7 bases between. The CDR3 extends over 14 amino acids. CDR1 and CDR2 (germline): SEHNR, FQNEAQ (reference sequence). The CDR3 DNA follows: TGTGCCAGCAGCTTAGCAGGGAATCAAGAGACCCAGTACTTC. Its translation is CASSLAGNQETQYF.

A single count supports this clone. At the DNA level, this CDR3 is encoded by other sequences in the same sample as well. The J gene is TRBJ1-5, the V gene TRBV7-9; D not resolved. The V gene lost 2 bases and the J gene lost 4 bases, with 6 bases spanning the gap. This CDR3 contains 13 residues. CDR1 and CDR2 from the germline V gene are SEHNR and FQNEAQ (reference sequence). The CDR3 coding sequence is TGTGCCAGCAGCTTAAACACTAATCAGCCCCAGCATTTT. This sequence encodes CASSLNTNQPQHF.

The V call is TRBV2, the J call TRBJ1-3; no definite D call. With 3 bases removed from V and 4 bases from J, the gap between germline ends came to 13 bases. From germline, CDR1 is SNHLY and CDR2 FYNNEI. The CDR3 loop spans 15 amino acids. CDR3 coding DNA: TGTGCCAGCAGTGATTACGAGGCGTCCGGAAACACCATATATTTT. This gives the protein CASSDYEASGNTIYF.

The chain recombines TRBV28 with TRBJ2-7; 8 bases fit TRBD1. With V trimmed by 4 bases and J by 2 bases, 4 bases remained unmatched. The CDR3 covers 14 residues. Germline loops: CDR1 MDHEN, CDR2 SYDVKM. In DNA form, the CDR3 reads TGTGCCAGCAGTTCGGGGACAGGACCCTACGAGCAGTACTTC. Residues: CASSSGTGPYEQYF.

This clone was detected once. V and J are TRBV6-1 and TRBJ2-1, with TRBD2 matching 13 bases. V lost 5 bases to trimming and J lost 7 bases; unmatched junction nucleotides: 2. CDR1 and CDR2 from the germline V gene are MNHNS and SASEGT. The CDR3 is 14 amino acids. The CDR3 region is CASSTSGRANEQFF. CDR3 DNA sequence: TGTGCCAGCAGTACTAGCGGGAGGGCAAATGAGCAGTTCTTC.

The rearrangement joins TRBV4-1 to TRBJ2-5; 10 nucleotides line up with TRBD2. V was clipped by 3 bases and J by 3 bases; unmatched bases: 10. The CDR3 sequence is 17 residues long. Germline CDR1 is MGHRA and CDR2 is YSYEKL. The CDR3 sequence: CASSHKASGSREETQYF. The DNA for the CDR3 is TGCGCCAGCAGCCATAAGGCTAGCGGGAGCCGGGAAGAGACCCAGTACTTC.

J is TRBJ2-1 and V is TRBV28; D call uncertain. The CDR3 totals 16 residues. Germline V gene sequence: CDR1 MDHEN, CDR2 SYDVKM. Trimming took off 3 bases at V and 4 bases at J, with 16 bases between the two ends. The DNA for the CDR3 is TGTGCCAGCAGTTTTTACCGGGCCCTCGGGTACAATGAGCAGTTCTTC. Its translation: CASSFYRALGYNEQFF. Variable domain in full (rest from reference TRBV28 and TRBJ2-1): DVKVTQSSRYLVKRTGEKVFLECVQDMDHENMFWYRQDPGLGLRLIYFSYDVKMKEKGDIPEGYSVSREKKERFSLILESASTNQTSMYLCASSFYRALGYNEQFFGPGTRLTVL.

The chain is built from TRBV7-8 and TRBJ2-2; no firm D call. Trimming removed 5 bases from V and 4 bases from J, with 17 bases in between. The CDR3 is 16 amino acids. Germline assignment: CDR1 SGHVS and CDR2 FQNEAQ. CDR3 DNA sequence: TGTGCCAGCAGCCGTCGCCTTGTCGGTCTCACCGGGGAGCTGTTTTTT. It translates to CASSRRLVGLTGELFF.

V and J are TRBV4-1 and TRBJ1-1; unclear D gene. This CDR3 comprises 11 residues. V was trimmed by 0 bases and J by 10 bases, leaving 6 bases between them. Germline CDR1 and CDR2: MGHRA and YSYEKL. Here the CDR3 DNA reads TGCGCCAGCAGCCAAGATGGGCCAGCTTTCTTT. As protein: CASSQDGPAFF.

The rearrangement links TRBV5-6 to TRBJ2-5, with a possible D match to TRBD1 (7 bases). Germline-derived CDR1 and CDR2 are SGHDT and YYEEEE. The CDR3 extends over 16 amino acids. The ends were cut back, 3 bases at V and 3 bases at J, with 18 bases in the middle. CDR3 coding DNA: TGTGCCAGCAGCTGGGGACAGAACAGGGAGGAAGAGACCCAGTACTTC. Residues: CASSWGQNREEETQYF.

This clone was seen more than once but under ten times. This sequence joins TRBV7-6 and TRBJ2-2; D is unresolved. CDR1 and CDR2 (germline): SGHVS, FNYEAQ. The CDR3 is 17 amino acids. Deletions cut 5 bases from V and 7 bases from J, with 23 bases between. The DNA of the CDR3 is TGTGCCAGCAGCGCCTTTGAACAGCTGGAGAGAATCGGGGAGCTGTTTTTT. This codes for CASSAFEQLERIGELFF.

The chain carries TRBV19 and TRBJ2-7; D might be TRBD1 (6 bases). This CDR3 has 14 amino acids. Trimming shortened V by 2 bases and J by 0 bases, and 8 bases separated the two germline ends. CDR1 is LNHDA and CDR2 is SQIVND in the germline V gene (reference sequence). The CDR3, as DNA: TGTGCCAGTAGTATAACAGGGTTCTCCTACGAGCAGTACTTC. As protein: CASSITGFSYEQYF.

This chain links TRBV6-5 with TRBJ1-1; D might be TRBD1 (5 bases). CDR3 length equals 13 residues. Germline values: CDR1 MNHEY, CDR2 SVGAGI. V was pared by 0 bases and J by 7 bases, with 9 bases between. The CDR3 spells CASSYSDSLEAFF. Here the CDR3 DNA reads TGTGCCAGCAGTTACTCTGACAGTCTTGAAGCTTTCTTT.

The chain has TRBV10-3 and TRBJ2-1, with 8 nucleotides matching TRBD1. The V gene's germline CDR1 is ENHRY and CDR2 SYGVKD. This CDR3 has 15 amino acids. Germline trimming cut 5 bases from V and 5 bases from J; bases unmatched to any gene: 8. The CDR3, as DNA: TGTGCCATCAGTCAGGGGGCCTTATCAAACAATGAGCAGTTCTTC. The encoded protein is CAISQGALSNNEQFF.

CDR3 in amino acids: CSVSGILYEQYF. The CDR3 DNA reads TGCAGCGTTAGCGGGATACTCTACGAGCAGTACTTC. The chain carries TRBV29-1 and TRBJ2-7; 7 bases agree with TRBD2. The CDR3 contains 12 residues. After removal of 5 bases from V and 3 bases from J, the junction contained 4 bases not matched to a gene. CDR1 and CDR2 (germline): SQVTM, ANQGSEA.

The chain recombines TRBV6-1 with TRBJ1-5; D may be TRBD1 (5 bases). Between the trimmed V and J ends, which lost 4 bases and 0 bases, there was a span of 10 bases. The CDR3 is made up of 15 amino acids. From germline, CDR1 is MNHNS and CDR2 SASEGT. The CDR3 region is CASSAPGYSNQPQHF. The CDR3, as DNA: TGTGCCAGCAGTGCCCCAGGGTATAGCAATCAGCCCCAGCATTTT.